The present T cell receptor (beta chain) was sequenced within a study of blood T cell repertoires in COVID-19. For the study at large: Material from acute and convalescent COVID-19 was sourced from the United States, Italy and Spain. PBMCs, B-cell-depleted T cells, or T cells were the source of the cDNA or gDNA that made up the material.

As handled by the study authors: Reference gene primer amplification in the assay estimated nucleated cell counts. Assay: immunoSEQ multiplex PCR; the TCRdb copy retains only in-frame clones and omits some. The V and J calls and the clone size are those of that table, but D and trimming were determined from the DNA. The table includes about 180,000 clones, 80% detected once. Clinical histories supplied by participants themselves formed the basis of cohort assignment. V was pared by 8 bases and J by 4 bases, with 8 bases of the junction left unmatched. The germline CDR1 and CDR2 sequences are KGHSH and LQKENI. This CDR3 contains 13 residues.

The TCR comes from a man aged 60 to 69 who had been exposed to COVID-19. The material sequenced was PBMCs or T cells enriched from blood (not recorded which). V usage is TRBV18 and J usage is TRBJ2-7; TRBD1 agrees at 7 bases. The CDR3 bases are TGTGCCAGCGACGCCGGGACAGCGTACGAGCAGTACTTC. This codes for CASDAGTAYEQYF. The full variable domain, its missing parts supplied by reference TRBV18 and TRBJ2-7, is NAGVMQNPRHLVRRRGQEARLRCSPMKGHSHVYWYRQLPEEGLKFMVYLQKENIIDESGMPKERFSAEFPKEGPSILRIQQVVRGDSAAYFCASDAGTAYEQYFGPGTRLTVT.